This T cell receptor (beta chain) was profiled in a study of Ad26.COV2.S vaccination and SARS-CoV-2 variants. Treatment indicated: approximately 18 received Ad26.COV2.S at low or high dose, single or two shots; 5 received placebo; per-sample allocation not given. All samples were drawn on day 63, counting from the first vaccine or placebo injection. The germline V and J ends were trimmed by 6 bases and 4 bases, with 6 bases remaining between them. The CDR3 consists of 11 residues. Per the germline V gene, CDR1 is PRHDT and CDR2 is FYEKMQ (reference sequence). Clones were read by immunoSEQ multiplex PCR, and TCRdb kept only the in-frame ones, dropping some. The sample carries 250,000 to 300,000 clones, 80% to 90% recorded once.

The sample in question was peripheral blood, obtained in a trial of Ad26.COV2.S vaccine versus placebo. V and J are TRBV13 and TRBJ1-1; unclear D gene. The TCR sequence derives from a person aged 18-60 years who received the Ad26.COV2.S COVID-19 vaccine or a placebo. This CDR3 is CASSLVTEAFF. CDR3 coding DNA: TGTGCCAGCAGTTTGGTCACTGAAGCTTTCTTT.